This T cell receptor beta chain was identified during a study of CD4 and CD8 cells across lung adenocarcinoma regions (dated by TCRdb to the late 2010s). Some background on the complete study: The study examined intratumor heterogeneity of the T cell receptor repertoire by comparing tumor centers with tumor margins.

Including cysteine and phenylalanine, the CDR3 has 14 amino acids. The kept DNA is CDR3 alone, 42 bases in frame from the first base. The germline V gene yields MRHNA for CDR1 and SNTAGT for CDR2. The V and J ends are trimmed by 5 bases and 0 bases, leaving 7 bases between them. Donors were patients with localized lung adenocarcinoma, a subtype of non-small cell lung cancer. Samples were obtained from the centers of localized lung adenocarcinomas. For TCR repertoire analysis, CD4+ T cells from tumor tissue were profiled separately from CD8+ T cells. Library construction relied on PCR. These reads were obtained on a HiSeq X Ten. TCRdb reprocessed the public reads (quality trimming at Q25 with fastp, clone calling with MiXCR) and kept in-frame beta chains. Each CDR3 protein appears once, grouped with its most common genes and DNA. This sample gives about 14,000 distinct CDR3 sequences in total; around 45% of them show up just once. 17% of the sample lies in the top ten.

Points on this clonotype: It has no known antigen specificity. The sample holds no much larger clone one base away, and base qualities are not on file.

This receptor was obtained from a male donor with lung adenocarcinoma. The CD4 and CD8 labels of this study may be unreliable. The sample consisted of CD4+ T cells from the center of a lung tumor. According to the study, the label for this sample's cell subset or site signals: tumor center region. Recombination connected TRBV6-4 to TRBJ2-2, with no D gene named confidently. The DNA is TGTGCCAGCAGTATCTCGCCGAACACCGGGGAGCTGTTTTTT. Its amino acids are CASSISPNTGELFF.